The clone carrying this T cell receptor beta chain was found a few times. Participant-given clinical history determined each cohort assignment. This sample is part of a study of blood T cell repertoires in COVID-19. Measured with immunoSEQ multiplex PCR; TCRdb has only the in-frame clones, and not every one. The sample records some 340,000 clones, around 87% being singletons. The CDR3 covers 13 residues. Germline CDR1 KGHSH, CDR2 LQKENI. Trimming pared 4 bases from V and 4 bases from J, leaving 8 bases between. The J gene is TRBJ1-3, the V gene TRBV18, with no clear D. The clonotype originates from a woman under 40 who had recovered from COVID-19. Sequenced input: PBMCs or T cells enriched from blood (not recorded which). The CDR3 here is CASSREAGNTIYF. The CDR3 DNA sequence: TGTGCCAGCTCACGGGAGGCCGGAAACACCATATATTTT.